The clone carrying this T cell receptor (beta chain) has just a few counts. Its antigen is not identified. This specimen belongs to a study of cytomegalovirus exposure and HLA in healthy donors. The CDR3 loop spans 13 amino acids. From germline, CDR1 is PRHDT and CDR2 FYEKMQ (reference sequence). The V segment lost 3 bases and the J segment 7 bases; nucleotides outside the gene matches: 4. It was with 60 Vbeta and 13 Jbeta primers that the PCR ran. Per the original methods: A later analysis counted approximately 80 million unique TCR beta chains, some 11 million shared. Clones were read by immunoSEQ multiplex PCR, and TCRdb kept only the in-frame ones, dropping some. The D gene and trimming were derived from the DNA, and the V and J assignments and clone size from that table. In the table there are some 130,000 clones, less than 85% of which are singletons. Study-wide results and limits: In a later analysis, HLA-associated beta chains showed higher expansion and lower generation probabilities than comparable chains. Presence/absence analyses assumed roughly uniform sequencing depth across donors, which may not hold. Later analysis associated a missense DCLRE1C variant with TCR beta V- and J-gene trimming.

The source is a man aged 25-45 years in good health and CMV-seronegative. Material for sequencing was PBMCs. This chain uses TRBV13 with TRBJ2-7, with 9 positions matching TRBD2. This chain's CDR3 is CASSFAGGKEQYF. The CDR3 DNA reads TGTGCCAGCAGCTTCGCGGGAGGGAAGGAGCAGTACTTC.